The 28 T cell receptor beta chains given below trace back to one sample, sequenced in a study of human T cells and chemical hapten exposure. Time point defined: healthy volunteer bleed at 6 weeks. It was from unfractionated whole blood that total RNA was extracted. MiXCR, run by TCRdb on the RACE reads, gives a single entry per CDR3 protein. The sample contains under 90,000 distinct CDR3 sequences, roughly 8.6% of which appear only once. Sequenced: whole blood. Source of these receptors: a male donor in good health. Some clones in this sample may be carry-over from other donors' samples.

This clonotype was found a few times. Here the CDR3 reads CASNSGIRNYGYTF. In DNA, the CDR3 is TGTGCCAGCAATTCAGGGATTCGGAACTATGGCTACACCTTC. The rearrangement links TRBV6-2 or TRBV6-3 to TRBJ1-2; TRBD1 might be the D (5 bases). The CDR3 length is 14 residues. Per germline, CDR1 MNHEY and CDR2 SVGEGT. V gave up 7 bases and J gave up 2 bases, with 14 bases separating them.

CDR3 DNA sequence: TGTGCCAGCAGCGGTTCTAGCGGGGGCTACGAGCAGTACTTC. Its protein product is CASSGSSGGYEQYF. The rearrangement uses TRBV7-6 and TRBJ2-7; TRBD2 matches 10 bases. The germline V gene has CDR1 SGHVS and CDR2 FNYEAQ. This CDR3 comprises 14 residues. The J segment lost 3 bases and the V segment lost 5 bases, leaving 4 bases of the junction unmatched.

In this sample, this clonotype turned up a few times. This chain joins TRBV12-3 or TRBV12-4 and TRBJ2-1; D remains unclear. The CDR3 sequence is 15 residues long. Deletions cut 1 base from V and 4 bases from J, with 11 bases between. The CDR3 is CASSLEGTPYNEQFF. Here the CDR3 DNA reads TGTGCCAGCAGTTTAGAGGGTACCCCATACAATGAGCAGTTCTTC.

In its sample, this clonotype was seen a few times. CDR3 DNA: TGTGCCAGCAGTCAGGGGGCGCAGAACTATGGCTACACCTTC. It encodes CASSQGAQNYGYTF. The gene calls are TRBV2 and TRBJ1-2; 8 bases map to TRBD1. The V gene end was trimmed by 5 bases and the J gene end by 2 bases; junction bases not matched to a gene: 4. This CDR3 region has 14 residues. Germline V lookup: CDR1 SNHLY, CDR2 FYNNEI.

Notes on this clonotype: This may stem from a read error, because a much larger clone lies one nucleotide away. The CDR3 region has the DNA TGCACCAGCAGCCTCCGGGACTCCCAAGAGACCCAGTACTTC. The encoded protein is CTSSLRDSQETQYF. The J gene is TRBJ2-5, the V gene TRBV5-1, with D perhaps matching TRBD2 (6 bases). The V gene's germline CDR1 is SGHRS and CDR2 YFSETQ. This CDR3 comprises 14 residues.

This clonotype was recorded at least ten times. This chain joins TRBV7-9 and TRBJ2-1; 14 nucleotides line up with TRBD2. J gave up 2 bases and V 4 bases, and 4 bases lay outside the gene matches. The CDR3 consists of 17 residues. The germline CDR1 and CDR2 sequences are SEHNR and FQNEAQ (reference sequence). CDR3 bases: TGTGCCAGCAGCTCGGGACTAGCGGGGGTAACCTACAATGAGCAGTTCTTC. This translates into CASSSGLAGVTYNEQFF.

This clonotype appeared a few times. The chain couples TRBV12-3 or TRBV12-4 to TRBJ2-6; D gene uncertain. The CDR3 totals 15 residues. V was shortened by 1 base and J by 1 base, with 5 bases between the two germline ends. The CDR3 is CASSLDGSGANVLTF. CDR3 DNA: TGTGCCAGCAGTTTAGACGGGTCTGGGGCCAACGTCCTGACTTTC.

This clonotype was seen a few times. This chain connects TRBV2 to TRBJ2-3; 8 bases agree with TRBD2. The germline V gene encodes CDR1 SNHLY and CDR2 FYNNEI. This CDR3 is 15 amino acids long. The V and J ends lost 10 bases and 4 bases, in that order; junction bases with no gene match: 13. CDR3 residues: CATSSGAGGADTQYF. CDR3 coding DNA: TGTGCCACCTCCTCCGGGGCGGGGGGCGCAGATACGCAGTATTTT.

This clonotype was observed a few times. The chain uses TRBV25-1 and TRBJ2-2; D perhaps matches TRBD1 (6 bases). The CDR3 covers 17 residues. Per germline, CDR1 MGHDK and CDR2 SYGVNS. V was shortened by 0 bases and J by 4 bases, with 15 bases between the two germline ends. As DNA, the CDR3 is TGTGCCAGCAGTGAATATAAGTCTGGACAGTGCACCGGGGAGCTGTTTTTT. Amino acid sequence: CASSEYKSGQCTGELFF. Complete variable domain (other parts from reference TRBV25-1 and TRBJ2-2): EADIYQTPRYLVIGTGKKITLECSQTMGHDKMYWYQQDPGMELHLIHYSYGVNSTEKGDLSSESTVSRIRTEHFPLTLESARPSHTSQYLCASSEYKSGQCTGELFFGEGSRLTVL.

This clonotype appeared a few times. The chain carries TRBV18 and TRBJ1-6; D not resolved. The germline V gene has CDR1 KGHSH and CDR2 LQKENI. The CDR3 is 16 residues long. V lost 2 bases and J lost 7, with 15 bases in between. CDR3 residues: CASSPDSKGWNSPLHF. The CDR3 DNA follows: TGTGCCAGCTCACCAGACTCAAAGGGATGGAATTCACCCCTCCACTTT.

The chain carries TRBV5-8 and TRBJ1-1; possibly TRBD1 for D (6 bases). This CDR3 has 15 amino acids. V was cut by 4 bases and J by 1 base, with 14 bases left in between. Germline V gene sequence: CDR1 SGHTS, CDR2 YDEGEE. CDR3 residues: CASSVTGSRNTEAFF. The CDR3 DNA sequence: TGTGCCAGCAGCGTTACAGGGTCCCGGAACACTGAAGCTTTCTTT.

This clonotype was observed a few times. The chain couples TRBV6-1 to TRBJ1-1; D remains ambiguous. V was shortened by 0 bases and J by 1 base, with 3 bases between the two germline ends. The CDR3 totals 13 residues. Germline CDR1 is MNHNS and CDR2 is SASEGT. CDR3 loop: CASSEAGNTEAFF. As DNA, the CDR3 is TGTGCCAGCAGTGAAGCAGGGAACACTGAAGCTTTCTTT.

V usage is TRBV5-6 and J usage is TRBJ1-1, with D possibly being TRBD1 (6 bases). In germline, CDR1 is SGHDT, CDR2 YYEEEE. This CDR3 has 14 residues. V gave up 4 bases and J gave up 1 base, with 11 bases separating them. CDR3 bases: TGTGCCAGCAGCGATGGACAGAGGAACACTGAAGCTTTCTTT. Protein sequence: CASSDGQRNTEAFF. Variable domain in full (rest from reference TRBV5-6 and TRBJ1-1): DAGVTQSPTHLIKTRGQQVTLRCSPKSGHDTVSWYQQALGQGPQFIFQYYEEEERQRGNFPDRFSGHQFPNYSSELNVNALLLGDSALYLCASSDGQRNTEAFFGQGTRLTVV.

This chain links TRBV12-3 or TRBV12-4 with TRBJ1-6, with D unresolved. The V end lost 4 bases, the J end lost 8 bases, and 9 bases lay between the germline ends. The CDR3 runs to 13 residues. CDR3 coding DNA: TGTGCCAGCAGTTCGTACAGAGATTCACCCCTCCACTTT. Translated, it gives CASSSYRDSPLHF.

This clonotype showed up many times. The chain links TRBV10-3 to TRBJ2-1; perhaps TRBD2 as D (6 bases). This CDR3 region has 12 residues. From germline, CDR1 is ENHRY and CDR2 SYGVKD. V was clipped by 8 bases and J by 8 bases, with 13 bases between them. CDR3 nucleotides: TGTGCCATCGGGGGGTTTTTGGATGAGCAGTTCTTC. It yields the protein CAIGGFLDEQFF.

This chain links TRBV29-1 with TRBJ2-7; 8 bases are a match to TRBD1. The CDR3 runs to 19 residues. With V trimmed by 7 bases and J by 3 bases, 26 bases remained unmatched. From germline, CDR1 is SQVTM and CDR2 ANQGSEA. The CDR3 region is CSALSRDRSANPIIYEQYF. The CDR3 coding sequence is TGCAGCGCCCTGTCCCGGGACAGGTCGGCGAACCCCATCATCTACGAGCAGTACTTC.

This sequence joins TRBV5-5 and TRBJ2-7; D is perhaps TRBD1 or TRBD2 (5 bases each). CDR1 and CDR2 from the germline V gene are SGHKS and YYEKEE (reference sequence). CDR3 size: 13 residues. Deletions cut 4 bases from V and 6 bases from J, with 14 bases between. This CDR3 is CASSPMGVSEQYF. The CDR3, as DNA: TGTGCCAGCAGCCCGATGGGGGTAAGCGAGCAGTACTTC.

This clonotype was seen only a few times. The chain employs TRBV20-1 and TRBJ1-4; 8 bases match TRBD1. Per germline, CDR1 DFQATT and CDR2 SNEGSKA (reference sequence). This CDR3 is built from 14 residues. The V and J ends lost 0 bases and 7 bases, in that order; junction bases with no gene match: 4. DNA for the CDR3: TGCAGTGCTAGAGATACTGGACAGGGTGAAAAACTGTTTTTT. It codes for CSARDTGQGEKLFF.

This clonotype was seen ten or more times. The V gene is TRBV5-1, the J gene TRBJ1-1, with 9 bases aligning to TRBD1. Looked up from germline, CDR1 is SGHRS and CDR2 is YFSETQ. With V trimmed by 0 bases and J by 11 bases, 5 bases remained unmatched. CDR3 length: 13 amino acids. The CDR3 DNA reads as TGCGCCAGCAGCTTGGGGGACAGGGTAGAGGCTTTCTTT. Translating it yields CASSLGDRVEAFF.

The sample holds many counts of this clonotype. DNA of the CDR3: TGCAGTGTAGGCAGGGGGTCCACTGAAGCTTTCTTT. Its protein product is CSVGRGSTEAFF. The gene calls are TRBV20-1 and TRBJ1-1; 7 bases map to TRBD1. This CDR3 comprises 12 residues. CDR1 and CDR2 from the germline V gene are DFQATT and SNEGSKA (reference sequence). Trimming took 7 bases from V and 4 from J; bases not matched to a gene: 6.

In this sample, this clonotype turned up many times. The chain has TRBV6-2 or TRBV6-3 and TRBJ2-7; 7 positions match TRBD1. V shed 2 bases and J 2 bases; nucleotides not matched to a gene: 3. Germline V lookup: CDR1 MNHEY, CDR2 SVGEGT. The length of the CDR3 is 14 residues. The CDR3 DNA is TGTGCCAGCAGTTACGACAGGGTTGCCTACGAGCAGTACTTC. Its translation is CASSYDRVAYEQYF.

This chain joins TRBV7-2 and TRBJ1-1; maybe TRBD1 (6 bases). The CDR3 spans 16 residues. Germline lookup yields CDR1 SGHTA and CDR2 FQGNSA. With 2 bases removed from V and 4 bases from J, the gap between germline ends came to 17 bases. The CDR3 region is CASSLLGGSVRTEAFF. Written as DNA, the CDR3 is TGTGCCAGCAGCTTATTAGGGGGTTCCGTGCGCACTGAAGCTTTCTTT.

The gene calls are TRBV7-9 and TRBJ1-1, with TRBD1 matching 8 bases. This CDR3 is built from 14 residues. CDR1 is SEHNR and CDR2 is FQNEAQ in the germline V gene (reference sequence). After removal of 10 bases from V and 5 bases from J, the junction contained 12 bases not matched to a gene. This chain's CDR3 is CATTGQGRITEAFF. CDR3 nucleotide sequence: TGTGCCACCACCGGACAGGGCCGGATAACTGAAGCTTTCTTT. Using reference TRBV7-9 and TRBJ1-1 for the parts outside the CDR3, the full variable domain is DTGVSQNPRHKITKRGQNVTFRCDPISEHNRLYWYRQTLGQGPEFLTYFQNEAQLEKSRLLSDRFSAERPKGSFSTLEIQRTEQGDSAMYLCATTGQGRITEAFFGQGTRLTVV.

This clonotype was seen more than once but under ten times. CDR3 sequence (DNA): TGTGCCAGCAGCCGGACTAGCGGGAGGTACGAGCAGTACTTC. Protein sequence: CASSRTSGRYEQYF. The chain employs TRBV3-1 and TRBJ2-7; TRBD2 matches 14 bases. J lost 4 bases, V lost 4 bases, and 0 bases had no gene match. This CDR3 is 14 amino acids long. The germline CDR1 and CDR2 sequences are LGHDT and YNNKEL (reference sequence).

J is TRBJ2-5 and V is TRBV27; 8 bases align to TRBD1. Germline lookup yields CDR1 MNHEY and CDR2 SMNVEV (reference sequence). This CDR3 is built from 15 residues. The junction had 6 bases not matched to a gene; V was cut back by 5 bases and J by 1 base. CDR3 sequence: CASSPGQGFQETQYF. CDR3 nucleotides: TGTGCCAGCAGTCCAGGACAGGGATTCCAAGAGACCCAGTACTTC.

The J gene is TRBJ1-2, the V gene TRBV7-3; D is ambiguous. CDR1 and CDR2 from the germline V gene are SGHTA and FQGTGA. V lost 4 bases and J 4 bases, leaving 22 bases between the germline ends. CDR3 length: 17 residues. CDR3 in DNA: TGTGCCAGCAGCTATGGACCCCGGGCCCCAAGGATCTATGGCTACACCTTC. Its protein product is CASSYGPRAPRIYGYTF.

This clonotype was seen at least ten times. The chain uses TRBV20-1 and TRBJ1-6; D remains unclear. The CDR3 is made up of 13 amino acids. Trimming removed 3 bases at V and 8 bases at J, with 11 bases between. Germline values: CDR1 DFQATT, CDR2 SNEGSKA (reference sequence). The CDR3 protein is CSASGSGDSPLHF. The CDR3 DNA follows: TGCAGTGCTAGTGGGTCAGGAGATTCACCCCTCCACTTT.

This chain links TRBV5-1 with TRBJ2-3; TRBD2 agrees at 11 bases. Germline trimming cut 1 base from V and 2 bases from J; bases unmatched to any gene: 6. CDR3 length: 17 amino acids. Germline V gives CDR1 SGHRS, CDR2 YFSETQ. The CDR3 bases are TGCGCCAGCAGCTTGTTGACTAGCGGGGCCATCACAGATACGCAGTATTTT. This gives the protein CASSLLTSGAITDTQYF.